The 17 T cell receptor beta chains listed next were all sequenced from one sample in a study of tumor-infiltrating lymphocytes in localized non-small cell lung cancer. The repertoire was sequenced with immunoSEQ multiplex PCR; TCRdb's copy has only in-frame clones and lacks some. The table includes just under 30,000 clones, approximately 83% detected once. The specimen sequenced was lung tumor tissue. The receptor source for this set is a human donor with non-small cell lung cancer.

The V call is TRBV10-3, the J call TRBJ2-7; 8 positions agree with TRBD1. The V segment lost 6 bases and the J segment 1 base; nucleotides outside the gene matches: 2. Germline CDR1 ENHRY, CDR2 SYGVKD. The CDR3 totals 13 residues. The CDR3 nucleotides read TGTGCCATCAGAGACAGGGGATCCTACGAGCAGTACTTC. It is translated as CAIRDRGSYEQYF.

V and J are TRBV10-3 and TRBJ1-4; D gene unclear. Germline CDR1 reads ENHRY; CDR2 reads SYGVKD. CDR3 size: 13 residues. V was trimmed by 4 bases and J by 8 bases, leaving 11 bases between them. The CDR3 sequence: CAISVSSGEKLFF. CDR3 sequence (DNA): TGTGCCATCAGTGTTAGTTCGGGCGAAAAACTGTTTTTT.

The DNA of the CDR3 is TGCGCCAGCAGCTCGGGGGGCTTGAATCAGCCCCAGCATTTT. Translation: CASSSGGLNQPQHF. This chain joins TRBV5-1 and TRBJ1-5; a weak D match, TRBD1 (6 bases). Germline assignment: CDR1 SGHRS and CDR2 YFSETQ. The CDR3 has 14 amino acids. Trimming removed 3 bases at V and 4 bases at J, with 11 bases between.

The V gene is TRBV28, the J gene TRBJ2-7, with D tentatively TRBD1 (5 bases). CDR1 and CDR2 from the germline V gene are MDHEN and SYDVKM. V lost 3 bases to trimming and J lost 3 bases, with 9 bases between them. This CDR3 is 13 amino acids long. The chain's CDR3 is CASSFHRYYEQYF. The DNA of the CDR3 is TGTGCCAGCAGTTTTCACAGGTACTACGAGCAGTACTTC.

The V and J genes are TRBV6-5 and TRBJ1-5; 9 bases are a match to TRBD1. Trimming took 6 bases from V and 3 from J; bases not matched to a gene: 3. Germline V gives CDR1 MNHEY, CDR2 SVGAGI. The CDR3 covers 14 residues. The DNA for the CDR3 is TGTGCCAGCAGCTGGACAGGGGTCAATCAGCCCCAGCATTTT. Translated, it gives CASSWTGVNQPQHF.

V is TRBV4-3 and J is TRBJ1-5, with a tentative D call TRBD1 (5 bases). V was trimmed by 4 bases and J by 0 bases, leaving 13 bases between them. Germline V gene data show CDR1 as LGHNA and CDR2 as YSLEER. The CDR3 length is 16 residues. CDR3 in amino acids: CASSPWVGDSNQPQHF. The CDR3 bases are TGCGCCAGCAGCCCCTGGGTAGGGGATAGCAATCAGCCCCAGCATTTT.

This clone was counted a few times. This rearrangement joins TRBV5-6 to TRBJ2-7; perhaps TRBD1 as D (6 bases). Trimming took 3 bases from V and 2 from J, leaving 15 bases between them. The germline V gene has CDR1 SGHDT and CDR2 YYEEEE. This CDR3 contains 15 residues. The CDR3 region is CASSWGRGTAYEQYF. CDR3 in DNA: TGTGCCAGCAGCTGGGGCAGGGGTACTGCCTACGAGCAGTACTTC.

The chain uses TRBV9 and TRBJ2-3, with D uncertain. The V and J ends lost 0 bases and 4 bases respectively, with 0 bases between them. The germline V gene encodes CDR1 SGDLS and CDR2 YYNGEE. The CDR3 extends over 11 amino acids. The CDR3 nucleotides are TGTGCCAGCAGCGTAGCAGATACGCAGTATTTT. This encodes CASSVADTQYF.

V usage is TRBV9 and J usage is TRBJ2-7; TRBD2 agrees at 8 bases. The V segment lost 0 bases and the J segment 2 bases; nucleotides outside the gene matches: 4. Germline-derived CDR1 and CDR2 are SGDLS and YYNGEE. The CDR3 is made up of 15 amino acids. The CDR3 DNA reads TGTGCCAGCAGCGTAGGTGGGACTAGAACCTACGAGCAGTACTTC. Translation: CASSVGGTRTYEQYF.

The CDR3 DNA follows: TGCAGCGTCCCGTTTAGGGCGCGTTCGGCTCTACCCTCTGGGGCCAACGTCCTGACTTTC. As protein: CSVPFRARSALPSGANVLTF. This chain links TRBV29-1 with TRBJ2-6; D call uncertain. V lost 6 bases and J lost 0, with 27 bases in between. Germline-derived CDR1 and CDR2 are SQVTM and ANQGSEA. The CDR3 consists of 20 residues. Combining the CDR3 with reference TRBV29-1 and TRBJ2-6 gives the whole variable domain SAVISQKPSRDICQRGTSLTIQCQVDSQVTMMFWYRQQPGQSLTLIATANQGSEATYESGFVIDKFPISRPNLTFSTLTVSNMSPEDSSIYLCSVPFRARSALPSGANVLTFGAGSRLTVL.

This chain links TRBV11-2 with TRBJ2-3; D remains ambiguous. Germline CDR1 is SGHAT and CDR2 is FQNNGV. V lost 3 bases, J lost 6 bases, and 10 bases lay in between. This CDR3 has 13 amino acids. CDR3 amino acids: CASSFYARDTQYF. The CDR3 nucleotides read TGTGCCAGCAGCTTCTACGCACGTGATACGCAGTATTTT.

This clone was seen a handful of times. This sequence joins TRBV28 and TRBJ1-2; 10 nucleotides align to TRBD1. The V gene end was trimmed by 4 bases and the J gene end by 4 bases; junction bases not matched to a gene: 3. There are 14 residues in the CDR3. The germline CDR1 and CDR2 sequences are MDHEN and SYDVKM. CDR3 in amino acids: CASSSRDRGYGYTF. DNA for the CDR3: TGTGCCAGCAGTTCCCGGGACAGGGGCTATGGCTACACCTTC.

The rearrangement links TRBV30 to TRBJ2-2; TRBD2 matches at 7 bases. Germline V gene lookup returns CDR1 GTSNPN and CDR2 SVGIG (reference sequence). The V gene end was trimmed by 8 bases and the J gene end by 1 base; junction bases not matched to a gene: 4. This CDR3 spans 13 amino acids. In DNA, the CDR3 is TGTGCCCGGGGGGTGAGGAACACCGGGGAGCTGTTTTTT. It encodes CARGVRNTGELFF. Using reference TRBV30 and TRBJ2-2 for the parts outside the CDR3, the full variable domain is SQTIHQWPATLVQPVGSPLSLECTVEGTSNPNLYWYRQAAGRGLQLLFYSVGIGQISSEVPQNLSASRPQDRQFILSSKKLLLSDSGFYLCARGVRNTGELFFGEGSRLTVL.

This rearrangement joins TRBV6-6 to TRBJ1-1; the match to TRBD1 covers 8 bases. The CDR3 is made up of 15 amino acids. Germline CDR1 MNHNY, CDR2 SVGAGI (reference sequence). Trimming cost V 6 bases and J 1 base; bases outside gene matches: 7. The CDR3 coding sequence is TGTGCCAGCAGCCCTCAAGGACAGGGGAACACTGAAGCTTTCTTT. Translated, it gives CASSPQGQGNTEAFF.

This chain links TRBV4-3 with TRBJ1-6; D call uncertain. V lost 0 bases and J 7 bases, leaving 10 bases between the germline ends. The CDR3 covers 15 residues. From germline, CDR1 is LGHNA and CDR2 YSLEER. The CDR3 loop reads CASSQEVGLNSPLHF. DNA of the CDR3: TGCGCCAGCAGCCAAGAAGTGGGTCTAAATTCACCCCTCCACTTT.

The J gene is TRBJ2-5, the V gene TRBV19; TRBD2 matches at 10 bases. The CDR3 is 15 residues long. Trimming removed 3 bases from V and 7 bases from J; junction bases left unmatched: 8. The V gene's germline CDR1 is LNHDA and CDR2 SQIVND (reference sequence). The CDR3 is CASSMLTSGARTQYF. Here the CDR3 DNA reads TGTGCCAGTAGTATGCTAACTAGCGGGGCGAGGACCCAGTACTTC.

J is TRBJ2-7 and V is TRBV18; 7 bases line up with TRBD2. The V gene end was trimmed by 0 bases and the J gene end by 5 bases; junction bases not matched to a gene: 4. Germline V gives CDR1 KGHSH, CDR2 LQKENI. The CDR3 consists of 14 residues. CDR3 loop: CASSPPWDYHEQYF. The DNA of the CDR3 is TGTGCCAGCTCACCACCGTGGGACTACCACGAGCAGTACTTC.